These T cell receptor beta chains were read from a single sample in a study of response to subunit inactivated influenza vaccine. MiXCR, run by TCRdb on the RT-PCR reads, gives a single entry per CDR3 protein. Among over 750,000 distinct CDR3 sequences listed, approximately 21% were seen once. The source material was PBMCs from blood, sampled about 5 days after vaccination. These receptors were collected from a man between 50 and 59 years old who received an inactivated influenza vaccine. Each CDR3 is given with its conserved first and last residue. D genes are given only for firm matches. Some rows have no size entry. The others give once, few or many, or a class for an expanded clone.

J | V | size | D | CDR3 | DNA
TRBJ2-7 | TRBV6-2/TRBV6-3 | - | - | CASSRIQTAAYEQYF | TGTGCCAGCAGTCGAATCCAGACAGCCGCCTACGAGCAGTACTTC
TRBJ2-7 | TRBV28 | - | - | CASSPLAILSYEQYF | TGTGCCAGCAGTCCATTAGCCATCCTATCCTACGAGCAGTACTTC
TRBJ1-1 | TRBV29-1 | - | - | CSVVNQGLVTEAFF | TGCAGCGTTGTAAATCAGGGGCTGGTGACTGAAGCTTTCTTT
TRBJ1-3 | TRBV12-3/TRBV12-4 | few | - | CASRPDIAGNTIYF | TGTGCCAGCAGACCCGACATAGCTGGAAACACCATATATTTT
TRBJ2-2 | TRBV11-2 | - | TRBD1 | CASSIGQGRWELFF | TGTGCCAGCAGCATCGGACAGGGAAGGTGGGAGCTGTTTTTT
TRBJ1-2 | TRBV5-1 | - | - | CASSQERVYGYTF | TGCGCCAGCAGCCAGGAGAGGGTCTATGGCTACACCTTC
TRBJ2-7 | TRBV14 | few | - | CASSQDLNGEQYF | TGTGCCAGCAGCCAAGATTTAAACGGTGAGCAGTACTTC
TRBJ2-1 | TRBV27 | - | - | CASSLYGGPLSHEQFF | TGTGCCAGCAGTTTATATGGCGGGCCTTTGAGCCATGAGCAGTTCTTC
TRBJ1-5 | TRBV12-3/TRBV12-4 | many | - | CASSFMTGGQPQHF | TGTGCCAGCAGTTTTATGACGGGCGGACAGCCCCAGCATTTT
TRBJ1-1 | TRBV27 | few | - | CASSLIGGKNTEAFF | TGTGCCAGCAGTTTGATAGGGGGAAAGAACACTGAAGCTTTCTTT
TRBJ2-3 | TRBV7-2 | medium-sized | TRBD2 | CASSFGVKTSGRNTQYF | TGTGCCAGCAGCTTTGGCGTGAAGACTAGCGGGAGAAATACGCAGTATTTT
TRBJ2-5 | TRBV5-1 | many | - | CASSLQSSQETQYF | TGCGCCAGCAGCTTGCAGTCAAGTCAAGAGACCCAGTACTTC
TRBJ2-5 | TRBV24-1 | - | TRBD1 | CATSESGQGWETQYF | TGTGCCACCAGTGAGTCCGGACAGGGTTGGGAGACCCAGTACTTC
TRBJ1-4 | TRBV20-1 | - | TRBD1 | CSASDRRPTNEKLFF | TGCAGTGCTTCGGACAGGCGTCCAACTAATGAAAAACTGTTTTTT
TRBJ2-1 | TRBV12-3/TRBV12-4 | - | TRBD1 | CASIDRDSLYNEQFF | TGTGCCAGCATTGACCGGGACAGCCTATACAATGAGCAGTTCTTC
TRBJ2-5 | TRBV6-1 | - | - | CASSPTGTLRETQYF | TGTGCCAGCAGTCCCACCGGGACCCTCCGCGAGACCCAGTACTTC
TRBJ2-3 | TRBV14 | many | - | CASSQDGTGNTDTQYF | TGTGCCAGCAGCCAAGACGGGACTGGGAACACAGATACGCAGTATTTT
TRBJ2-6 | TRBV12-3/TRBV12-4 | - | - | CASSLGPPGANVLTF | TGTGCCAGCAGTTTGGGGCCGCCAGGGGCCAACGTCCTGACTTTC
TRBJ2-2 | TRBV5-1 | - | TRBD2 | CASSASGRSGELFF | TGCGCCAGCAGCGCTAGCGGGAGGTCCGGGGAGCTGTTTTTT
TRBJ1-5 | TRBV20-1 | - | - | CSARGGTGNQPQHF | TGCAGTGCTAGAGGGGGAACCGGGAATCAGCCCCAGCATTTT
TRBJ2-7 | TRBV7-3 | - | - | CASSLSPRGEQYF | TGTGCCAGCAGCTTAAGCCCCCGAGGGGAGCAGTACTTC
TRBJ2-1 | TRBV5-1 | - | TRBD2 | CASATSGPDNEQFF | TGCGCCAGCGCGACTAGCGGGCCCGACAATGAGCAGTTCTTC
TRBJ2-3 | TRBV6-2/TRBV6-3 | - | - | CASSYTGPNTDTQYF | TGTGCCAGCAGTTATACGGGGCCGAACACAGATACGCAGTATTTT
TRBJ2-1 | TRBV30 | few | - | CAWGQYVSYNEQFF | TGTGCCTGGGGCCAGTATGTCTCCTACAATGAGCAGTTCTTC
TRBJ2-5 | TRBV7-8 | - | TRBD2 | CASSLVASGANPKETQYF | TGTGCCAGCAGCTTAGTTGCTAGCGGGGCGAACCCCAAAGAGACCCAGTACTTC
TRBJ2-3 | TRBV10-3 | - | - | CAAPSDPNTDTQYF | TGTGCCGCGCCATCGGACCCAAACACAGATACGCAGTATTTT
TRBJ1-5 | TRBV20-1 | few | TRBD1 | CSVTTGDGNQPQHF | TGCAGTGTCACGACAGGGGATGGCAATCAGCCCCAGCATTTT
TRBJ2-1 | TRBV9 | - | - | CASSPHIGANEQFF | TGTGCCAGCAGCCCTCATATAGGGGCGAATGAGCAGTTCTTC
TRBJ1-2 | TRBV9 | - | TRBD1 | CASSVTGQGNYGYTF | TGTGCCAGCAGCGTAACCGGACAGGGAAACTATGGCTACACCTTC
TRBJ2-5 | TRBV11-2 | - | - | CASSDGGQWLTETQYF | TGTGCCAGCAGTGACGGAGGACAGTGGTTAACAGAGACCCAGTACTTC
TRBJ2-2 | TRBV6-1 | - | TRBD1 | CASRIGTGEFRELFF | TGTGCCAGCAGGATAGGGACAGGGGAATTCCGGGAGCTGTTTTTT
TRBJ2-2 | TRBV20-1 | few | - | CSARTAETNTGELFF | TGCAGTGCTAGGACCGCGGAGACGAACACCGGGGAGCTGTTTTTT
TRBJ2-6 | TRBV20-1 | - | TRBD1 | CSAGQGSGANVLTF | TGCAGTGCAGGACAGGGGTCAGGGGCCAACGTCCTGACTTTC
TRBJ2-5 | TRBV25-1 | many | TRBD1 | CASSVQRTGSTQETQYF | TGTGCCAGCAGTGTTCAGAGGACAGGGAGTACGCAAGAGACCCAGTACTTC
TRBJ1-3 | TRBV5-6 | - | - | CASSLRSGNTIYF | TGTGCCAGCAGCTTGCGCTCTGGAAACACCATATATTTT
TRBJ2-1 | TRBV4-3 | few | TRBD1 | CASSHATGGTTYNEQFF | TGCGCCAGCAGCCATGCCACAGGGGGTACTACCTACAATGAGCAGTTCTTC
TRBJ2-1 | TRBV5-1 | few | TRBD2 | CASSSGLAGGKSSSYNEQFF | TGCGCCAGCAGCTCCGGACTAGCGGGGGGGAAAAGTAGCTCCTACAATGAGCAGTTCTTC
TRBJ2-2 | TRBV24-1 | many | - | CATSDLPAKGGNTGELFF | TGTGCCACCAGTGACCTCCCTGCCAAAGGGGGAAACACCGGGGAGCTGTTTTTT
TRBJ2-5 | TRBV28 | - | - | CASNAGVQTQYF | TGTGCCAGCAATGCGGGCGTGCAGACCCAGTACTTC
TRBJ2-7 | TRBV5-5 | few | TRBD1 | CASSLGGQGVSEQYF | TGTGCCAGCAGCTTGGGGGGACAGGGGGTTTCCGAGCAGTACTTC
TRBJ2-3 | TRBV4-3 | once | - | CASSQEDGVGTQYF | TGCGCCAGCAGCCAAGAGGACGGCGTGGGTACGCAGTATTTT
TRBJ2-4 | TRBV7-2 | many | - | CASSPGTLLDIQYF | TGTGCCAGCAGCCCTGGGACCCTCTTGGACATTCAGTACTTC
TRBJ2-7 | TRBV2 | - | - | CASIQTPAEKGYEQYF | TGTGCCAGCATCCAAACGCCGGCAGAAAAGGGATACGAGCAGTACTTC
TRBJ2-1 | TRBV20-1 | few | - | CSAEAWNEQFF | TGCAGCGCCGAGGCCTGGAATGAGCAGTTCTTC
TRBJ1-4 | TRBV12-3/TRBV12-4 | few | TRBD1 | CASSPDRGNEKLFF | TGTGCCAGCAGTCCGGACAGGGGTAATGAAAAACTGTTTTTT
TRBJ2-7 | TRBV7-9 | many | - | CASSLGTYYEQYF | TGCGCCAGCAGCTTGGGGACCTATTACGAGCAGTACTTC
TRBJ2-1 | TRBV20-1 | few | TRBD2 | CSLSGTSGYNEQFF | TGCAGTCTCTCGGGGACTAGCGGCTACAATGAGCAGTTCTTC
TRBJ2-7 | TRBV11-1 | few | TRBD2 | CASSLGFMAGGITYEQYF | TGTGCCAGCAGCTTAGGCTTTATGGCGGGAGGGATCACCTACGAGCAGTACTTC
TRBJ2-1 | TRBV20-1 | - | TRBD1 | CSAGRTGLSNTVVNEQFF | TGCAGTGCTGGAAGGACAGGGTTGAGTAACACCGTCGTTAATGAGCAGTTCTTC
TRBJ2-7 | TRBV7-2 | - | TRBD2 | CASSGRAGGTYEQYF | TGTGCCAGCAGCGGCCGGGCGGGAGGTACCTACGAGCAGTACTTC
TRBJ1-4 | TRBV7-8 | few | TRBD1 | CASSRTGLREKLFF | TGTGCCAGCAGCCGGACAGGGCTTCGCGAAAAACTGTTTTTT
TRBJ1-1 | TRBV20-1 | few | - | CSARGSTLGGPQWGTEAFF | TGCAGTGCTAGAGGAAGTACCTTGGGGGGGCCGCAGTGGGGAACTGAAGCTTTCTTT
TRBJ2-5 | TRBV12-3/TRBV12-4 | many | - | CASSLSSRGPPETQYF | TGTGCCAGCAGTTTAAGTAGCAGGGGCCCTCCAGAGACCCAGTACTTC
TRBJ1-4 | TRBV5-1 | many | TRBD1 | CASSEQGARGNEKLFF | TGCGCCAGCAGCGAACAGGGGGCGCGTGGTAATGAAAAACTGTTTTTT
TRBJ1-3 | TRBV10-3 | - | - | CAITPNWSSGNTIYF | TGTGCCATCACCCCTAATTGGTCTTCTGGAAACACCATATATTTT
TRBJ2-7 | TRBV11-2 | few | TRBD1 | CASRKSGTGRYEQYF | TGTGCCAGCAGAAAATCCGGGACAGGGAGGTACGAGCAGTACTTC
TRBJ2-7 | TRBV12-3/TRBV12-4 | many | - | CASSLSRGAGEQYF | TGTGCCAGCAGTTTATCCAGGGGAGCAGGCGAGCAGTACTTC
TRBJ2-7 | TRBV20-1 | - | - | CSAPSGTSYEQYF | TGCAGTGCCCCCAGCGGGACATCCTACGAGCAGTACTTC
TRBJ2-7 | TRBV19 | - | TRBD2 | CASTKTSANYEQYF | TGTGCCAGTACCAAGACTAGCGCAAACTACGAGCAGTACTTC